One and the same sample provided the 23 T cell receptor beta chains below, sequenced in a study of tumor-infiltrating lymphocytes in primary liver carcinoma. The template, about 550 ng total RNA, yielded TCR beta cDNA made with a constant-region primer. Library construction for TCR beta comprised three nested multiplex PCR rounds performed with slightly modified ARM-PCR. A C-beta reverse primer was combined with TRBV1-TRBV30 forward primers in the first two PCR rounds, and each round had 9 to 10 cycles. TCRdb itself ran the multiplex PCR reads through MiXCR, one entry per CDR3 protein. The sample records approximately 210,000 distinct CDR3 sequences, roughly 61% being singletons. The authors took blood RNA from unsorted whole blood and also extracted germline DNA. Sequenced sample: peripheral blood. These receptor sequences come from a woman in her fifties or sixties with primary liver carcinoma and hepatitis B virus infection.

For this clonotype: Because it lacks the conserved phenylalanine or tryptophan at the end, this CDR3 is likely a read error. This chain uses TRBV29-1 with TRBJ2-1, with 15 nucleotides matching TRBD2. Germline CDR1 is SQVTM and CDR2 is ANQGSEA. This CDR3 is built from 14 residues. The CDR3 DNA reads as TGCACCGCAGGGGGACTAGCGGGAGGCAATGAGCAGTTCCCC. Protein product: CTAGGLAGGNEQFP.

Turning to this clonotype: This CDR3 is missing its conserved last phenylalanine or tryptophan, likely due to a read error. The chain recombines TRBV4-2 with TRBJ1-1; D is unresolved. Trimming took off 2 bases at V and 1 base at J, with 5 bases between the two ends. This CDR3 is built from 13 residues. Looked up from germline, CDR1 is LGHNA and CDR2 is YNFKEQ. The CDR3 region is CASSQLENTEAFS. The CDR3 DNA follows: TGTGCCAGCAGCCAACTTGAGAACACTGAAGCTTTCTCT.

This clonotype was detected many times. The chain has TRBV6-5 and TRBJ1-5, with D hard to call. The CDR3 runs 13 residues. Germline loops: CDR1 MNHEY, CDR2 SVGAGI. Trimming took off 0 bases at V and 4 bases at J, with 4 bases between the two ends. CDR3 nucleotides: TGTGCCAGCAGTTACTCGCCAAATCAGCCCCAGCATTTT. Protein: CASSYSPNQPQHF.

The V and J genes are TRBV11-3 and TRBJ2-3; weak D call: TRBD1 (7 bases). Between the trimmed V and J ends, which lost 7 bases and 10 bases, there was a span of 18 bases. The CDR3 has 13 residues. The germline V gene encodes CDR1 SGHNT and CDR2 YENEEA. Here the CDR3 DNA reads TGTGCCAGCACCCCCAGGGGGACTCTCGCGCAGTATTTT. As protein: CASTPRGTLAQYF.

In the case of this clonotype: It may be a read error: a sequence one base away is much more abundant. V gene TRBV4-2 combines with J gene TRBJ2-3; 7 nucleotides agree with TRBD1. There are 16 residues in the CDR3. J was trimmed by 5 bases and V by 1 base; bases with no gene match: 9. Germline-derived CDR1 and CDR2 are LGHNA and YNFKEQ. The CDR3 loop is CASSQAERGPKDTQYF. In DNA form, the CDR3 reads TGTGCCAGCAGCCAAGCGGAGAGGGGGCCGAAAGATACGCAGTATTTT.

This clonotype was picked up many times. The chain combines TRBV10-2 with TRBJ2-5, with D uncertain. Per germline, CDR1 WSHSY and CDR2 SAAADI. Trimming stripped 4 bases from V and 5 bases from J, with 11 bases between. The CDR3 loop spans 13 amino acids. The CDR3 coding sequence is TGCGCCAGCAGTGTTTGGCGTTCGGAGACCCAGTACTTC. As protein: CASSVWRSETQYF.

About this clonotype itself: One end of the junction is discordant with germline, which a read error may explain. The genes are TRBV28 and TRBJ2-7; 8 positions match TRBD1. The CDR3 extends over 16 amino acids. Germline loops: CDR1 MDHEN, CDR2 SYDVKM. In DNA form, the CDR3 reads TGTACCAGCAGTTTTCGTGGACAGGGTCGTTCCTACGAGCAGTACTTC. Its protein is CTSSFRGQGRSYEQYF.

The sample holds a few counts of this clonotype. The chain employs TRBV5-1 and TRBJ2-3; 8 positions match TRBD2. The trim removed 6 bases at V and 0 bases at J, leaving 3 bases unmatched. CDR1 and CDR2 (germline): SGHRS, YFSETQ. This CDR3 has 14 amino acids. CDR3 region: CASKAGVSTDTQYF. In DNA, the CDR3 is TGCGCCAGCAAAGCGGGAGTCAGCACAGATACGCAGTATTTT.

With respect to this clonotype: A read error is possible here, since a much larger clone lies one base away. The V call is TRBV29-1, the J call TRBJ1-4; 9 positions agree with TRBD1. This CDR3 comprises 14 residues. Looked up from germline, CDR1 is SQVTM and CDR2 is ANQGSEA. The CDR3 here is CTVEGTGKDEKLFF. The CDR3 bases are TGCACCGTTGAAGGGACAGGGAAGGATGAAAAACTGTTTTTT.

Points on this clonotype: A much larger clonotype is one base distant, so this may be a read error. The chain carries TRBV6-1 and TRBJ2-3, with 9 positions matching TRBD2. Per germline, CDR1 MNHNS and CDR2 SASEGT. This CDR3 spans 20 amino acids. The J segment lost 2 bases and the V segment lost 4 bases, leaving 19 bases of the junction unmatched. The CDR3 loop is CASSGHSGSLPGAITDTQYF. The DNA of the CDR3 is TGTGCCAGCAGTGGACATAGCGGGAGCTTACCAGGGGCGATCACAGATACGCAGTATTTT.

Regarding this clonotype: The junction differs from germline at one of its ends, possibly a read error. The rearrangement joins TRBV5-1 to TRBJ2-1; D is tentatively TRBD1 or TRBD2 (5 bases each). Germline assignment: CDR1 SGHRS and CDR2 YFSETQ. This CDR3 has 13 residues. In DNA, the CDR3 is TGCGCCAGCAGCTTGGACGTGGGGGATGAGCAGTTATTC. It codes for CASSLDVGDEQLF.

This clonotype was counted between two and nine times. The CDR3 DNA is TGTGCCAGCAGCTCGAGGGCCGGGAGCAATCAGCCCCAGTATTTT. Its translation is CASSSRAGSNQPQYF. The rearrangement uses TRBV12-3 or TRBV12-4 and TRBJ1-5; perhaps TRBD2 as D (6 bases). Near its end, the DNA agrees better with TRBJ2-3, so the J call may be wrong. The CDR3 spans 15 residues.

This clonotype was seen once. The CDR3 does not end in the conserved phenylalanine or tryptophan, so this is likely a read error. The genes are TRBV5-6 and TRBJ2-2; D unresolved. The germline CDR1 and CDR2 sequences are SGHDT and YYEEEE. The CDR3 has 17 residues. The ends were cut back, 2 bases at V and 3 bases at J, with 17 bases in the middle. The CDR3 DNA sequence: TGTGCCAGCAGCTTTAAGAATGAAGCTAGATACACCGGGGAGCTGTTTCTT. This translates into CASSFKNEARYTGELFL.

As concerns this clonotype: At one of its ends the junction is not consistent with the germline gene, which may arise from a read error. The CDR3 reads CASSFSGTGDNEQFF. In nucleotides, the CDR3 is TGCGCCAGCAGCTTCTCCGGGACAGGGGACAATGAGCAGTTCTTC. V and J are TRBV11-2 and TRBJ2-1; 10 bases align to TRBD1. Germline CDR1 is SGHAT and CDR2 is FQNNGV. The CDR3 consists of 15 residues.

For this clonotype: A read error may be the cause here, since a much bigger clone is one base away. Given the absence of the conserved phenylalanine or tryptophan at the CDR3 end, a read error is likely. The chain recombines TRBV28 with TRBJ2-6; D call uncertain. Germline V gives CDR1 MDHEN, CDR2 SYDVKM. The CDR3 has 15 residues. The ends were cut back, 4 bases at V and 0 bases at J, with 7 bases in the middle. In nucleotides, the CDR3 is TGTGCCAGCAGTTCGGTGGACTCTGGGGCCAACGTCCTGACTCTC. As protein: CASSSVDSGANVLTL.

As for this clonotype: An end of the junction does not agree with germline; a read error may underlie this. The genes are TRBV20-1 and TRBJ2-3; D not certain. The CDR3 runs 14 residues. The germline CDR1 and CDR2 sequences are DFQATT and SNEGSKA (reference sequence). The chain's CDR3 is CSGRVGTSTDTQYF. As DNA, the CDR3 is TGCAGTGGTAGAGTGGGTACTAGCACAGATACGCAGTATTTT.

As for this clonotype: At one boundary the junction diverges from the germline segment, which might be a read error. V usage is TRBV11-3 and J usage is TRBJ1-1; 8 bases are a match to TRBD1. This CDR3 has 15 amino acids. Per germline, CDR1 SGHNT and CDR2 YENEEA. CDR3 coding DNA: TGTACCAGCAGCTCCTACAGGGGGTCGAACACCGAAGCTTTCTTT. Translated: CTSSSYRGSNTEAFF. Based on the CDR3 plus reference TRBV11-3 and TRBJ1-1, the full variable domain is EAGVVQSPRYKIIEKKQPVAFWCNPISGHNTLYWYLQNLGQGPELLIRYENEEAVDDSQLPKDRFSAERLKGVDSTLKIQPAELGDSAVYLCTSSSYRGSNTEAFFGQGTRLTVV.

This sequence joins TRBV5-1 and TRBJ1-2; D possibly corresponds to TRBD1 (5 bases). The CDR3 extends over 14 amino acids. V gave up 4 bases and J gave up 8 bases, with 18 bases separating them. Germline V lookup: CDR1 SGHRS, CDR2 YFSETQ. The CDR3 DNA reads TGCGCCAGCAGCCTACCGAGTAAACAGGAGGGCTACACCTTC. It yields the protein CASSLPSKQEGYTF.

Note on this clonotype: A clone one base away is much larger, so this may be a read error. The CDR3 bases are TGCGCCAGCAGTGACTCGCAGGGGAAGAATCAGCACCAGCATTTT. Encoded protein: CASSDSQGKNQHQHF. This sequence joins TRBV10-1 and TRBJ1-5, with D possibly matching TRBD1 (6 bases). Germline V gives CDR1 WNHNN, CDR2 SYGVQD (reference sequence). The CDR3 length is 15 residues.

This clonotype showed up many times. The chain couples TRBV29-1 to TRBJ2-5, with 8 bases matching TRBD2. Germline CDR1 is SQVTM and CDR2 is ANQGSEA. J gave up 2 bases and V 7 bases, and 9 bases lay outside the gene matches. This CDR3 has 14 amino acids. The CDR3 DNA reads as TGCAGCGCTTCGAGCGGGAGCGGGCAAGAGACCCAGTACTTC. Its translation is CSASSGSGQETQYF.

The V and J genes are TRBV7-9 and TRBJ2-3; 9 nucleotides agree with TRBD2. After removal of 5 bases from V and 2 bases from J, the junction contained 2 bases not matched to a gene. Germline V gene data show CDR1 as SEHNR and CDR2 as FQNEAQ (reference sequence). This CDR3 has 14 residues. In nucleotides, the CDR3 is TGTGCCAGCAGCCCTAGCGGGAACACAGATACGCAGTATTTT. Its translation is CASSPSGNTDTQYF.

Many counts were recorded for this clonotype. The chain has TRBV30 and TRBJ2-7; the D gene is possibly TRBD1 (6 bases). Per germline, CDR1 GTSNPN and CDR2 SVGIG (reference sequence). Trimming removed 3 bases from V and 3 bases from J, with 15 bases in between. This CDR3 contains 14 residues. The CDR3 bases are TGTGCCTGGAGCGAACAGGGCTTCGTCTACGAGCAGTACTTC. Its translation: CAWSEQGFVYEQYF.

This clonotype occurred once. An end of the junction does not agree with germline; a read error may underlie this. The genes are TRBV10-3 and TRBJ1-2; tentatively, D is TRBD1 (5 bases). Germline V gene data show CDR1 as ENHRY and CDR2 as SYGVKD. The CDR3 sequence is 15 residues long. Here the CDR3 reads CAISGARDSDYGYTF. As DNA, the CDR3 is TGTGCTATCAGTGGAGCCCGCGACAGTGACTATGGCTACACCTTC.